The T cell receptor beta chain described here comes from a study of cytomegalovirus exposure and HLA in healthy donors. Study context: Researchers found that approximately 77% of 300 to 450 genotyped donors fell within the Caucasian-associated ancestry cluster. Study results and limitations: In a later analysis, HLA-C alleles had the fewest associated TCRs, DRB1 alleles the most. An observed cluster of highly shared sequence variants was recorded as a likely sequencing artifact.

CDR3 length: 12 residues. Trimming cost V 9 bases and J 0 bases, with 9 bases left between them. The germline V gene encodes CDR1 WSHSY and CDR2 SAAADI. 60 Vbeta and 13 Jbeta primers were used in PCR. The table came from immunoSEQ multiplex PCR; TCRdb's copy has only in-frame clones and leaves some out. The profile shows roughly 160,000 clones, approximately 88% of them singletons. Points on this clone: Its cognate antigen is unknown.

This sequence joins TRBV10-2 and TRBJ2-7, with TRBD1 as a possible D gene (5 bases). This receptor was obtained from a woman aged 25 to 39 in good health and CMV-seronegative. The specimen sequenced was PBMCs. The CDR3 loop reads CARPDTSYEQYF. The CDR3 nucleotides read TGCGCCAGACCGGACACCTCCTACGAGCAGTACTTC.